Below, one TCR beta chain is given with its context. This sample is part of a study of blood T cell repertoires in COVID-19. Germline trimming cut 5 bases from V and 1 base from J; bases unmatched to any gene: 11. Germline values: CDR1 SGHVS, CDR2 FQNEAQ. This CDR3 spans 16 amino acids. How the authors handled the data: Reference gene primer amplification in the assay estimated nucleated cell counts. TCRdb keeps only in-frame clones here, not all; method: immunoSEQ multiplex PCR. V and J calls and clone size are those listed in that table; D and trimming were worked out from the DNA. The sample has approximately 200,000 clones; 79% are singletons.

The chain has TRBV7-8 and TRBJ2-7, with TRBD2 matching 7 bases. Sequenced sample: peripheral blood. This receptor was taken from a man aged 60 to 69 with active or convalescent COVID-19. The CDR3 loop reads CASSAGERGGSYEQYF. The CDR3 DNA follows: TGTGCCAGCAGCGCCGGTGAGCGGGGAGGGTCCTACGAGCAGTACTTC.